This T cell receptor beta chain was found in a study of T-cell memory formation after mild COVID-19. In germline, CDR1 is DFQATT, CDR2 SNEGSKA (reference sequence). This CDR3 has 10 residues. V shed 5 bases and J 10 bases; nucleotides not matched to a gene: 1. The table lists this clonotype with a few counts. TCRdb independently ran MiXCR on the 5' RACE reads; one entry per CDR3 protein. The sample comprises about 440,000 distinct CDR3 sequences, over 15% of which are singletons, and 8.4% rests with the top ten. The rearrangement uses TRBV20-1 and TRBJ2-1; 8 bases are shared with TRBD2. The receptor comes from an adult woman who had mild COVID-19 (a few samples of this study predate the infection). Cell type and time point are not known. The specimen sequenced was PBMCs or a T cell subset sorted from them (not recorded which). The CDR3 loop is CSARGGEQFF. CDR3 DNA sequence: TGCAGTGCTCGCGGGGGGGAGCAGTTCTTC.